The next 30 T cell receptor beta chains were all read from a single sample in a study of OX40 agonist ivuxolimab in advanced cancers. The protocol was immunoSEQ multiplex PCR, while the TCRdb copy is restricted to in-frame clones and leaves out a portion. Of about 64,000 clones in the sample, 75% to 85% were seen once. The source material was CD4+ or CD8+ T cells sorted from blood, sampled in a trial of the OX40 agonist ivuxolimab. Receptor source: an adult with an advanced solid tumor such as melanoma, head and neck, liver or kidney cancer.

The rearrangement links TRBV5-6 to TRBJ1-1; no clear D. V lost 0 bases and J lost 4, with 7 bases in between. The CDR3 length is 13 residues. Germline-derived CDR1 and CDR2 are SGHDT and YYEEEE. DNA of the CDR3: TGTGCCAGCAGCTTGGGAGGCCCCACTGAAGCTTTCTTT. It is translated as CASSLGGPTEAFF.

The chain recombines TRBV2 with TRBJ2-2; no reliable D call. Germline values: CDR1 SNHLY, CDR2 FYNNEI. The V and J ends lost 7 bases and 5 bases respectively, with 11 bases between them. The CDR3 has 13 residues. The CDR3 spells CASTPGGTGELFF. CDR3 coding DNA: TGTGCCAGCACCCCGGGTGGAACCGGGGAGCTGTTTTTT.

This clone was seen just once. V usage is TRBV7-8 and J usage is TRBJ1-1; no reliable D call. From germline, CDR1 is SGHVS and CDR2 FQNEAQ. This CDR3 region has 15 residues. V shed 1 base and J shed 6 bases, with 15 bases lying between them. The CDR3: CASSLDRRTGAEAFF. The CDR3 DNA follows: TGTGCCAGCAGCTTAGATCGGAGGACGGGAGCTGAAGCTTTCTTT.

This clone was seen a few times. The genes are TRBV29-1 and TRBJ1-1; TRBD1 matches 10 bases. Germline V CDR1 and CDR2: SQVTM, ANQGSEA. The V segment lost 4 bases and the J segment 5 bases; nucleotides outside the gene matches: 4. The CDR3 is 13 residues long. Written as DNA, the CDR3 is TGCAGCGTTGGGGACAGGGGAGGAACTGAAGCTTTCTTT. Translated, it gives CSVGDRGGTEAFF. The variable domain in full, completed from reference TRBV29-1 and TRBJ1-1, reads SAVISQKPSRDICQRGTSLTIQCQVDSQVTMMFWYRQQPGQSLTLIATANQGSEATYESGFVIDKFPISRPNLTFSTLTVSNMSPEDSSIYLCSVGDRGGTEAFFGQGTRLTVV.

This chain's CDR3 is CASVLGRGNTEAFF. CDR3 sequence (DNA): TGCGCCAGCGTCCTGGGAAGGGGAAACACTGAAGCTTTCTTT. V and J are TRBV5-1 and TRBJ1-1; maybe TRBD1 (5 bases). Germline-derived CDR1 and CDR2 are SGHRS and YFSETQ. The CDR3 is made up of 14 amino acids. Trimming removed 7 bases from V and 2 bases from J, with 15 bases in between.

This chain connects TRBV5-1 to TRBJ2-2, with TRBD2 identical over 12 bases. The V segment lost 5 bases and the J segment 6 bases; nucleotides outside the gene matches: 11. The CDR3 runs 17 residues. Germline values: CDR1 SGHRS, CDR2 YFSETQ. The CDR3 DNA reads TGCGCCAGCAGTCCGCCCCTAGCGGGGGGGCCTGCCGGGGAGCTGTTTTTT. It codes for CASSPPLAGGPAGELFF.

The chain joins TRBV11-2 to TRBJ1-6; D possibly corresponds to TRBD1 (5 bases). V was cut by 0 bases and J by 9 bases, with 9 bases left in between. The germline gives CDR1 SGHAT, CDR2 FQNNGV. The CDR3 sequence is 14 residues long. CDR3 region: CASSLDPGTSPLHF. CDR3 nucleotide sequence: TGTGCCAGCAGCTTAGATCCCGGGACTTCACCCCTCCACTTT.

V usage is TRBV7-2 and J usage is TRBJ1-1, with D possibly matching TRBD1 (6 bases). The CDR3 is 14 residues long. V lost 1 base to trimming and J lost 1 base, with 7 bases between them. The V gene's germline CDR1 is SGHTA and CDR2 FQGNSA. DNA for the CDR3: TGTGCCAGCAGCTTAGGGGGGGCGAACACTGAAGCTTTCTTT. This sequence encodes CASSLGGANTEAFF.

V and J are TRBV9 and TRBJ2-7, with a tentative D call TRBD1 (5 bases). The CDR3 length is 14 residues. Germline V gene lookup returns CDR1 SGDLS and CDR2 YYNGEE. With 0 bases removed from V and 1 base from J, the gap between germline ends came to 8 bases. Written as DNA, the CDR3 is TGTGCCAGCAGCGTAGATGGACAATCCTACGAGCAGTACTTC. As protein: CASSVDGQSYEQYF. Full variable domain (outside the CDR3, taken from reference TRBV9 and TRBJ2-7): DSGVTQTPKHLITATGQRVTLRCSPRSGDLSVYWYQQSLDQGLQFLIQYYNGEERAKGNILERFSAQQFPDLHSELNLSSLELGDSALYFCASSVDGQSYEQYFGPGTRLTVT.

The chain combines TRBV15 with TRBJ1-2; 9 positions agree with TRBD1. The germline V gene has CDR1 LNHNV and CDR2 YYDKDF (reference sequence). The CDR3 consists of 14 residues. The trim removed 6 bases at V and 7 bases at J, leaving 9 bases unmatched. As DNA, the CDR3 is TGTGCCACCAGGCGTACAGGGGGCGCGGGTGGCTACACCTTC. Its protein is CATRRTGGAGGYTF.

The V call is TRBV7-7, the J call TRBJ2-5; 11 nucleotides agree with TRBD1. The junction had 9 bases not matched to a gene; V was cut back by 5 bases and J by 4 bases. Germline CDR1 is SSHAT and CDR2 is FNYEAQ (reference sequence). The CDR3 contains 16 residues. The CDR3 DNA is TGTGCCAGCAGCCCTGGACAGGGGGCGTCAGGAGAGACCCAGTACTTC. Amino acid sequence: CASSPGQGASGETQYF.

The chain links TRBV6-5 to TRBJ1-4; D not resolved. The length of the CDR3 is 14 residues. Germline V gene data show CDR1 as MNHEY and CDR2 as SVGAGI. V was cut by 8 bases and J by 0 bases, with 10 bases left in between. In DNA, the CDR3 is TGTGCCAGCTCGTATGGTGCAACTAATGAAAAACTGTTTTTT. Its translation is CASSYGATNEKLFF.

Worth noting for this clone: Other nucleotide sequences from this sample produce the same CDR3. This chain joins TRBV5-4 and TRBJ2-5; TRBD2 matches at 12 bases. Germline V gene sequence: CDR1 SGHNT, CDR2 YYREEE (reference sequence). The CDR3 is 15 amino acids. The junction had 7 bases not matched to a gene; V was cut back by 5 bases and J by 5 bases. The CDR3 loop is CASSYRLAGAETQYF. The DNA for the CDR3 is TGTGCCAGCAGTTACCGACTAGCGGGGGCCGAGACCCAGTACTTC.

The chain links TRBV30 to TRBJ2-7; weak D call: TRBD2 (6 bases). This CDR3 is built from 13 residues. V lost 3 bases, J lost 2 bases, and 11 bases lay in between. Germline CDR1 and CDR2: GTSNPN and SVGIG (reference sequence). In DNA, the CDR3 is TGTGCCTGGAGAACCCCGGGGGCCTACGAGCAGTACTTC. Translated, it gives CAWRTPGAYEQYF.

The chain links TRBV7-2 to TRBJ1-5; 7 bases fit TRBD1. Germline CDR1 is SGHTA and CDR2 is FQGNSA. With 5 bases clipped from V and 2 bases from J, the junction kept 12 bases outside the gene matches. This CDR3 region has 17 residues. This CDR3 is CASSRYGQASGNQPQHF. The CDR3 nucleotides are TGTGCCAGCAGCCGTTATGGACAGGCTAGTGGCAATCAGCCCCAGCATTTT.

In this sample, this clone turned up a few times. CDR3 DNA: TGTGCCAGCAGCTTAGGACCCAGGGGCAAGGACACCATATATTTT. Amino acid sequence: CASSLGPRGKDTIYF. The gene calls are TRBV7-2 and TRBJ1-3; D is perhaps TRBD1 (6 bases). The CDR3 sequence is 15 residues long. From germline, CDR1 is SGHTA and CDR2 FQGNSA. Between the trimmed V and J ends, which lost 1 base and 8 bases, there was a span of 15 bases.

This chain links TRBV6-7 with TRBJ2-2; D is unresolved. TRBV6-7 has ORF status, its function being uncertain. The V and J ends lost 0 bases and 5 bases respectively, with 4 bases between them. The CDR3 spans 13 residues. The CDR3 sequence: CASSYSRTGELFF. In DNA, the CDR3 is TGTGCCAGCAGTTACTCGAGAACCGGGGAGCTGTTTTTT.

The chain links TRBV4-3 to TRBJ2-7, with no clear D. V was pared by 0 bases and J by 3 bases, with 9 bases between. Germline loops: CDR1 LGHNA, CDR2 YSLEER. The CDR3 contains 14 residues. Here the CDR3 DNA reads TGCGCCAGCAGCCAAGATTACGACGGCTACGAGCAGTACTTC. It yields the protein CASSQDYDGYEQYF.

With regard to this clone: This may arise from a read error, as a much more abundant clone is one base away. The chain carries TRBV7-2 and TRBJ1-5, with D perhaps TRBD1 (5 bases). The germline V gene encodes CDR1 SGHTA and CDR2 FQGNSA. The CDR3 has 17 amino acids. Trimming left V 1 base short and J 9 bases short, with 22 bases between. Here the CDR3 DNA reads TGTGCCAGCAGCTTAGTGGGGGGACGGGGAGGTTCCTCGCCCCAGCATTTT. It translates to CASSLVGGRGGSSPQHF.

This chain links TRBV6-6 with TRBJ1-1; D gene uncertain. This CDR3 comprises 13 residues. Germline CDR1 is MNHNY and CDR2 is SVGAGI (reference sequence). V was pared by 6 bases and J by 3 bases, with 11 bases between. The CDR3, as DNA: TGTGCCAGCAGGACACCTCGGGACACTGAAGCTTTCTTT. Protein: CASRTPRDTEAFF.

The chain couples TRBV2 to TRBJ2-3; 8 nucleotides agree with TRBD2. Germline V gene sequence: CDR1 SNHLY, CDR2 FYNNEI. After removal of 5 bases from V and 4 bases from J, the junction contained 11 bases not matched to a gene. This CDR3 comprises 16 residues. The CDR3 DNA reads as TGTGCCAGCAGTCTATGGCCTAGCGGGTTATCAGATACGCAGTATTTT. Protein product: CASSLWPSGLSDTQYF.

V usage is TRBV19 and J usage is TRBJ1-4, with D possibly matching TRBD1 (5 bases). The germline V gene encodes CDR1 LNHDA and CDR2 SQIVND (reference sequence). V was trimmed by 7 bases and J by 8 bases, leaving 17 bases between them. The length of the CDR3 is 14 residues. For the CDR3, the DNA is TGTGCCAGTATCGAACCAGGGATAGTGGAAAAACTGTTTTTT. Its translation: CASIEPGIVEKLFF.

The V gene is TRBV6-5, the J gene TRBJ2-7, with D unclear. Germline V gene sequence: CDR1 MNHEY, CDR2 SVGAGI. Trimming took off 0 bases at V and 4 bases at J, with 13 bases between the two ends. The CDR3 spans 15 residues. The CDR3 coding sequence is TGTGCCAGCAGTTACTCGGTCAGTAATAGGTACGAGCAGTACTTC. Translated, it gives CASSYSVSNRYEQYF.

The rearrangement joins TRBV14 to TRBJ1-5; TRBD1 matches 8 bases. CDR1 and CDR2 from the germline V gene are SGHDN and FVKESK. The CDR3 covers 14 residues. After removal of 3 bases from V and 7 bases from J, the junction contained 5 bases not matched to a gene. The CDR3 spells CASSQTDRGQPQHF. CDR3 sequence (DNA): TGTGCCAGCAGCCAGACCGACAGGGGCCAGCCCCAGCATTTT.

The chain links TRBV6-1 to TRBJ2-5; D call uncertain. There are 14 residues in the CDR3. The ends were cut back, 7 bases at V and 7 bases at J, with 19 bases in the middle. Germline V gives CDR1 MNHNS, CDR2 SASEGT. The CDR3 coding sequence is TGTGCCAGCACTATAACAGATAATGATATGACCCAGTACTTC. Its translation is CASTITDNDMTQYF.

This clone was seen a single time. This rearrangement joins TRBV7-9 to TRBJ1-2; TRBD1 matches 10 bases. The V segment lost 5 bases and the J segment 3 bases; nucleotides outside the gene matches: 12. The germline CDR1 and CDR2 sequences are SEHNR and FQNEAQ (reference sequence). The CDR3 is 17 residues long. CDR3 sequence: CASSPRTPGTGDYGYTF. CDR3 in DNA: TGTGCCAGCAGCCCGCGAACCCCAGGGACAGGGGACTATGGCTACACCTTC.

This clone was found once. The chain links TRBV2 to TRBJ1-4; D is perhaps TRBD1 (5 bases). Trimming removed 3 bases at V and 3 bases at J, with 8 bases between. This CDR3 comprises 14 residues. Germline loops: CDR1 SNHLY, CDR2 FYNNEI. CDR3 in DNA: TGTGCCAGCAGTGAGGGGGGGGCTAATGAAAAACTGTTTTTT. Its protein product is CASSEGGANEKLFF.

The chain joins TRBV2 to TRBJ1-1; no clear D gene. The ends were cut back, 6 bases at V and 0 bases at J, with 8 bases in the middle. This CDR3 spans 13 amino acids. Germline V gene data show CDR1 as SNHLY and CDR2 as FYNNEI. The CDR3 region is CASSLGVNTEAFF. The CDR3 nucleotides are TGTGCCAGCAGCTTGGGAGTGAACACTGAAGCTTTCTTT.

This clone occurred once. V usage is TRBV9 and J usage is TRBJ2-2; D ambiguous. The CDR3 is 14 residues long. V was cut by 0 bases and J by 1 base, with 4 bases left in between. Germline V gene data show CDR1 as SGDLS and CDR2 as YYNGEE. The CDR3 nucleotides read TGTGCCAGCAGCGTAGTCCAGAACACCGGGGAGCTGTTTTTT. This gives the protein CASSVVQNTGELFF. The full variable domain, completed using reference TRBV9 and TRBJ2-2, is DSGVTQTPKHLITATGQRVTLRCSPRSGDLSVYWYQQSLDQGLQFLIQYYNGEERAKGNILERFSAQQFPDLHSELNLSSLELGDSALYFCASSVVQNTGELFFGEGSRLTVL.

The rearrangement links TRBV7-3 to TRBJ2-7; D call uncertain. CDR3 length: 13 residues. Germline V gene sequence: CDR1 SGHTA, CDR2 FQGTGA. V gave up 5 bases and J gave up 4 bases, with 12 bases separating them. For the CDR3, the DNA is TGTGCCAGCAGCCCGAGCGCCGGGTACGAGCAGTACTTC. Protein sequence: CASSPSAGYEQYF.